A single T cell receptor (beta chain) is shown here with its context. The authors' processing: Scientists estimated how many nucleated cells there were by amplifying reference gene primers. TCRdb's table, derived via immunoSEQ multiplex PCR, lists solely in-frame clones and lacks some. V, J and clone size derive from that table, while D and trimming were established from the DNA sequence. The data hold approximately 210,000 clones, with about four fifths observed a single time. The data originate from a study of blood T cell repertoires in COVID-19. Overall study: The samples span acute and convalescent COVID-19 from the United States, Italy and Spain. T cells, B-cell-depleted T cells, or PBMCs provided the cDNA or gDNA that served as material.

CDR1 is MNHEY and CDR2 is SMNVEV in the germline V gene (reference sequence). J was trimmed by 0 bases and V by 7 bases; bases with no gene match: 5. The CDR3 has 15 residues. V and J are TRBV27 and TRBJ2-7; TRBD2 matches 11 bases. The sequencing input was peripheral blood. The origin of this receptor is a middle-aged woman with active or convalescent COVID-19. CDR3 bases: TGTGCCAGCACCGTAGCGGGGGGGAGCTCCTACGAGCAGTACTTC. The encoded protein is CASTVAGGSSYEQYF.